Sequencing of this TCR beta chain was carried out in a study of blood T cell repertoires in COVID-19 (TCRdb year 2020). The study in broad terms: Samples from collaborators originated in the United States, Italy and Spain and spanned both the acute and convalescent phases of COVID-19. Where HLA class I and class II types were available, the types were taken from metadata supplied by the sample provider, not from assay-based typing. Deeply sampled blood TCRbeta repertoires from subjects exposed to, actively infected with, or recovered from COVID-19 were included in the dataset. The samples were drawn from the first 160 participants of the ongoing ImmuneRACE study and from some 1,300 subjects provided by 6 global collaborators. The repertoires were released in a freely available public database meant as a resource for research on the immune response to SARS-CoV-2. Sample metadata almost always included a de-identified subject ID, COVID-19 status, age in years and sex. The prospective study material was composed of cDNA or gDNA derived from T cells, B-cell-depleted T cells, or PBMCs.

This clone has only a few counts. No antigen is known for it. No base quality values were provided; no much bigger clone lies one nucleotide off. The germline V gene (reference sequence) specifies SEHNR as CDR1 and FQNEAQ as CDR2. Spanning cysteine to phenylalanine, the CDR3 consists of 11 amino acids. The DNA shown is the 33-base CDR3, in frame from base 1. V is cut by 5 bases and J by 3 bases, and the space between the germline ends is 3 bases. TCRbeta CDR3 regions were amplified from genomic DNA using the immunoSEQ Assay, a bias-controlled multiplex PCR. Per the original workflow: The number of nucleated cells in each sample was estimated from the amplification of reference gene primers within the assay. Sequence reads were collapsed and filtered to measure the absolute abundance of every unique TCRbeta CDR3 rearrangement. For each sample, productive Simpson clonality was calculated by taking the square root of Simpson's diversity index across productive rearrangements. The immuneACCESS repertoire file appears here via TCRdb, limited to in-frame rearrangements. These files lack a portion of the clones; in checked studies, under half of the deficit traces to unresolved V genes, and the cause of the others is not known. V and J calls and clone size are as listed in that table; D and trimming were resolved from the DNA. A total of 300,000 to 350,000 clones appear in this sample, 70% to 90% of them only once. More than 2% of the sample rests with the top ten.

Findings and caveats that apply to the study as a whole: Clinical and demographic metadata were provided uncurated, with the amount varying by source and participant.

In the prospective study, participants were about 18 to 100 years old, resided in about two dozen geographic areas of the United States, and were enrolled through a virtual design. In the prospective study, participants were assigned to cohorts based on the clinical history participants reported in a screening survey and a study questionnaire. For ImmuneRACE Cohort 3, a participant was defined as recovered based on two consecutive negative NP/OP PCR tests, clearance by a healthcare professional, or resolution of symptoms. In the prospective study, whole blood, serum and a nasopharyngeal or oropharyngeal swab were collected from each participant by mobile phlebotomists. Prospective study participants could optionally give additional blood draws and questionnaires over an approximately two-month period. Before DNA extraction, blood samples from the prospective study were shipped at room temperature or frozen.

What was sequenced was PBMCs or T cells enriched from blood (not recorded which). The chain is made from TRBV7-9 and TRBJ2-3, with the D gene too uncertain to name. The receptor's source is a man aged 30 to 39 who had recovered from COVID-19. Read as DNA, the sequence is TGTGCCAGCAGCCGGACAGATACGCAGTATTTT. This is translated as CASSRTDTQYF. The full variable domain, with segments outside the CDR3 supplied by the reference TRBV7-9 and TRBJ2-3 proteins, appears as DTGVSQNPRHKITKRGQNVTFRCDPISEHNRLYWYRQTLGQGPEFLTYFQNEAQLEKSRLLSDRFSAERPKGSFSTLEIQRTEQGDSAMYLCASSRTDTQYFGPGTRLTVL.